The rows below give T cell receptor beta chains drawn from one sample of a study of blood T cell repertoires in COVID-19. Libraries were prepared by immunoSEQ multiplex PCR; TCRdb keeps only in-frame clonotypes and omits some of them. The sample lists about 240,000 clones, around 85% occurring once. Material for sequencing was peripheral blood. The receptor set was obtained from a woman of 80 years or more with acute or convalescent COVID-19. CDR3s include the opening cysteine and the closing phenylalanine or tryptophan. D genes are given only for firm matches. Not all rows give a size; the values are once, few, many and, for expanded clones, a class.

V gene	clone size	D gene	J gene	CDR3 length	CDR3 protein	CDR3 DNA
TRBV19	.	.	TRBJ2-7	11	CASREPYEQYF	TGTGCCAGTCGAGAGCCCTACGAGCAGTACTTC
TRBV5-1	.	TRBD2	TRBJ2-3	16	CASSLVGSGGADTQYF	TGCGCCAGCAGCTTGGTTGGTAGCGGGGGGGCAGATACGCAGTATTTT
TRBV2	once	.	TRBJ2-7	11	CASRRDTEQYF	TGTGCCAGCAGGAGGGATACCGAGCAGTACTTC
TRBV28	.	TRBD1	TRBJ1-5	15	CASTMTGGSRQPQHF	TGTGCCAGCACCATGACAGGGGGATCCCGGCAGCCCCAGCATTTT
TRBV29-1	.	TRBD2	TRBJ2-3	13	CSAGRDSTDTQYF	TGCAGCGCCGGGAGGGACAGCACAGATACGCAGTATTTT
TRBV24-1	.	TRBD1	TRBJ1-2	14	CATSDQDRGYGYTF	TGTGCCACCAGTGACCAGGACAGGGGGTATGGCTACACCTTC
TRBV6-5	.	TRBD1	TRBJ1-2	15	CASSYQYRGLYGYTF	TGTGCCAGCAGTTACCAGTACAGGGGGCTATATGGCTACACCTTC
TRBV6-5	.	TRBD2	TRBJ2-5	14	CASLLGGGQETQYF	TGTGCCAGCCTCCTTGGGGGGGGCCAAGAGACCCAGTACTTC
TRBV11-1	.	TRBD2	TRBJ2-3	16	CASSFRSGGLTDTQYF	TGTGCCAGCAGCTTCCGGAGCGGGGGGTTGACAGATACGCAGTATTTT
TRBV7-9	.	.	TRBJ1-1	16	CASSLVLGQGGTEAFF	TGTGCCAGCAGCTTAGTGCTCGGGCAGGGAGGGACTGAAGCTTTCTTT
TRBV5-1	few	.	TRBJ2-2	14	CASSLVEGPGELFF	TGCGCCAGCAGCTTGGTTGAGGGCCCCGGGGAGCTGTTTTTT
TRBV2	.	TRBD2	TRBJ2-1	16	CASSTGTSGGASEQFF	TGTGCCAGCAGTACCGGGACTAGCGGGGGGGCTAGTGAGCAGTTCTTC
TRBV5-1	.	.	TRBJ2-2	14	CASSLGGAGGELFF	TGCGCCAGCAGCTTGGGCGGGGCCGGCGGGGAGCTGTTTTTT
TRBV28	.	.	TRBJ1-4	14	CASSLAGVGEKLFF	TGTGCCAGCAGTTTAGCGGGAGTAGGTGAAAAACTGTTTTTT
TRBV2	few	.	TRBJ1-1	13	CASSVRSNTEAFF	TGTGCCAGCAGTGTTCGAAGCAACACTGAAGCTTTCTTT
TRBV19	few	.	TRBJ1-2	15	CASSGVHGANYGYTF	TGTGCCAGTAGTGGAGTACATGGAGCTAACTATGGCTACACCTTC
TRBV2	.	.	TRBJ1-3	13	CASSRDSGNTIYF	TGTGCCAGCAGCCGGGACTCTGGAAACACCATATATTTT